Shown below are 13 T cell receptor beta chains from a single sample sequenced in a study of human T cells and chemical hapten exposure. Time point defined: healthy volunteer bleed at 2 weeks. It was from unfractionated whole blood that total RNA was extracted. TCRdb re-called the RACE reads through MiXCR, storing one row per CDR3 protein. Of 30,000 or so distinct CDR3 sequences in the sample, 6.5% to 9% are singletons; the top ten hold approximately 9.9%. Sequencing used whole blood. These receptors were obtained from a human donor in good health. Some clones in this sample may be carry-over from other donors' samples.

This clonotype was counted many times. Sequence at one end of the junction differs from germline and may be a read error. The chain joins TRBV19 to TRBJ2-3; TRBD1 is a possible D gene (6 bases). This CDR3 has 14 amino acids. Germline V gene data show CDR1 as LNHDA and CDR2 as SQIVND (reference sequence). The CDR3 sequence is CASSIRQGSDTQYF. DNA of the CDR3: TGTGCCAGCAGTATAAGGCAGGGGTCAGATACGCAGTATTTT.

This clonotype was counted many times. This sequence joins TRBV4-1 and TRBJ1-3; maybe TRBD1 (6 bases). Germline V gene lookup returns CDR1 MGHRA and CDR2 YSYEKL. The CDR3 loop spans 18 amino acids. With 2 bases removed from V and 0 bases from J, the gap between germline ends came to 17 bases. CDR3 sequence: CASSQSLAGARSGNTIYF. Written as DNA, the CDR3 is TGCGCCAGCAGCCAATCGCTTGCGGGGGCCCGCTCTGGAAACACCATATATTTT.

This clonotype was seen at least ten times. The chain uses TRBV5-4 and TRBJ2-7; no definite D call. In germline, CDR1 is SGHNT, CDR2 YYREEE (reference sequence). The CDR3 totals 14 residues. With 2 bases removed from V and 0 bases from J, the gap between germline ends came to 9 bases. Here the CDR3 DNA reads TGTGCCAGCAGCTTAGGACCCGACTCCTACGAGCAGTACTTC. This codes for CASSLGPDSYEQYF.

This clonotype was detected ten times or more. V gene TRBV12-3 or TRBV12-4 combines with J gene TRBJ1-5; 7 bases fit TRBD1. V was clipped by 5 bases and J by 2 bases; unmatched bases: 12. The CDR3 loop spans 17 amino acids. CDR3 in amino acids: CASSPRLTGSGNQPQHF. CDR3 coding DNA: TGTGCCAGCAGTCCACGCCTGACAGGGTCGGGCAATCAGCCCCAGCATTTT.

This CDR3 is CASRTAAGNSPLHF. Here the CDR3 DNA reads TGTGCCAGCAGGACAGCAGCGGGGAATTCACCCCTCCACTTT. J is TRBJ1-6 and V is TRBV7-8, with TRBD1 as a possible D gene (5 bases). Germline values: CDR1 SGHVS, CDR2 FQNEAQ. CDR3 length: 14 amino acids. Trimming pared 6 bases from V and 7 bases from J, leaving 13 bases between.

This clonotype was picked up many times. The chain links TRBV20-1 to TRBJ2-7; 7 bases are shared with TRBD1. This CDR3 contains 12 residues. Germline values: CDR1 DFQATT, CDR2 SNEGSKA (reference sequence). Unmatched junction bases numbered 6, after V lost 5 bases and J lost 5 bases. The CDR3 coding sequence is TGCAGTGCTCCCGACAGGGTCCACGAGCAGTACTTC. This codes for CSAPDRVHEQYF.

This clonotype was counted ten times or more. The V call is TRBV6-5, the J call TRBJ2-7; D gene uncertain. From germline, CDR1 is MNHEY and CDR2 SVGAGI. The CDR3 sequence is 14 residues long. The V gene lost 6 bases and the J gene lost 3 bases, with 15 bases spanning the gap. The chain's CDR3 is CASSALGSIYEQYF. The DNA of the CDR3 is TGTGCCAGCAGCGCCCTGGGCAGTATCTACGAGCAGTACTTC.

This clonotype has just a few counts. The CDR3 coding sequence is TGTGCCAGCAGCGCAACCGCGCGAAATGGCAATCAGCCCCAGCATTTT. Translating it yields CASSATARNGNQPQHF. The chain recombines TRBV7-2 with TRBJ1-5; D is ambiguous. The length of the CDR3 is 16 residues. The V end lost 5 bases, the J end lost 2 bases, and 16 bases lay between the germline ends. CDR1 SGHTA and CDR2 FQGNSA come from the germline V gene. The full variable domain, rest sourced from reference TRBV7-2 and TRBJ1-5, is GAGVSQSPSNKVTEKGKDVELRCDPISGHTALYWYRQSLGQGLEFLIYFQGNSAPDKSGLPSDRFSAERTGGSVSTLTIQRTQQEDSAVYLCASSATARNGNQPQHFGDGTRLSIL.

This clonotype appeared many times. This chain uses TRBV7-8 with TRBJ2-5; tentatively, D is TRBD1 or TRBD2 (5 bases each). The V gene's germline CDR1 is SGHVS and CDR2 FQNEAQ. V was clipped by 5 bases and J by 1 base, with 8 bases between them. CDR3 length: 13 residues. The CDR3 DNA sequence: TGTGCCAGCAGCCGAGGGGTCCAAGAGACCCAGTACTTC. It encodes CASSRGVQETQYF.

The V call is TRBV4-3, the J call TRBJ1-2; no clear D. The CDR3 contains 17 residues. V lost 0 bases to trimming and J lost 1 base, with 15 bases between them. Per germline, CDR1 LGHNA and CDR2 YSLEER. For the CDR3, the DNA is TGCGCCAGCAGCCAAGAAATCTCCTTCGGCAGTAACTATGGCTACACCTTC. This encodes CASSQEISFGSNYGYTF.

This chain links TRBV7-9 with TRBJ1-6; no firm D call. The CDR3 sequence is 13 residues long. Germline CDR1 is SEHNR and CDR2 is FQNEAQ (reference sequence). Trimming left V 6 bases short and J 13 bases short, with 16 bases between. This chain's CDR3 is CASRGRQISPLHF. DNA for the CDR3: TGTGCCAGCAGGGGCCGGCAAATTTCCCCCCTCCACTTT.

This clonotype was seen ten or more times. CDR3 sequence reads: CASSLGELRRAGKAFF. The CDR3 DNA is TGTGCCAGCAGCTTGGGGGAGCTAAGGAGGGCTGGAAAAGCTTTCTTT. The rearrangement uses TRBV7-9 and TRBJ1-1, with D maybe TRBD1 (5 bases). Trimming took 3 bases from V and 9 from J, leaving 23 bases between them. The CDR3 length is 16 residues. Per the germline V gene, CDR1 is SEHNR and CDR2 is FQNEAQ (reference sequence).

Remarks on this clonotype: A much larger clone sits a single nucleotide away, making a read error possible. The chain links TRBV12-3 or TRBV12-4 to TRBJ2-3; possible D gene TRBD2, 5 bases. The CDR3 runs to 15 residues. The chain's CDR3 is CVSSLGLLKGDTQYF. CDR3 sequence (DNA): TGTGTCAGCAGTCTCGGACTTCTTAAGGGAGATACGCAGTATTTT.